The 25 T cell receptor beta chains in this list originate from one sample, sequenced in a study of T-cell reconstitution after alpha-beta-depleted transplantation in children. A TCRbeta library incorporating unique molecular identifiers was prepared. TCRdb called the PCR reads again in MiXCR, with one record for every CDR3 protein. Of over 400,000 distinct CDR3 sequences in the sample, under 15% are singletons; the top ten hold about 5%. The specimen was PBMCs from the stem cell graft donor, collected from the stem cell graft. These receptors all come from a human donor who donated a stem cell graft to a child with combined immunodeficiency.

This clonotype was detected only a few times. The chain couples TRBV11-3 to TRBJ2-7; D may be TRBD2 (6 bases). Per germline, CDR1 SGHNT and CDR2 YENEEA. The CDR3 has 14 amino acids. Trimming cost V 5 bases and J 5 bases, with 16 bases left between them. CDR3 region: CASSTSNGGDEQYF. Here the CDR3 DNA reads TGTGCCAGCAGCACCTCAAACGGGGGAGACGAGCAGTACTTC.

The chain uses TRBV7-2 and TRBJ2-3, with unresolved D. Trimming took 2 bases from V and 2 from J, leaving 8 bases between them. Germline V gene sequence: CDR1 SGHTA, CDR2 FQGNSA. This CDR3 comprises 14 residues. CDR3 sequence: CASSLRPLTDTQYF. CDR3 nucleotides: TGTGCCAGCAGCTTAAGACCCCTCACAGATACGCAGTATTTT.

The chain carries TRBV7-9 and TRBJ2-7; 9 bases align to TRBD2. The CDR3 length is 15 residues. Germline trimming cut 4 bases from V and 3 bases from J; bases unmatched to any gene: 7. Germline V gene lookup returns CDR1 SEHNR and CDR2 FQNEAQ (reference sequence). The CDR3 region is CASSSGNSGGYEQYF. The CDR3, as DNA: TGTGCCAGCAGCTCCGGGAATAGCGGGGGCTACGAGCAGTACTTC.

The chain recombines TRBV2 with TRBJ2-5, with a weak D call TRBD1 (5 bases). Germline CDR1 SNHLY, CDR2 FYNNEI. V was trimmed by 4 bases and J by 4 bases, leaving 13 bases between them. The CDR3 sequence is 14 residues long. The CDR3 sequence: CASSGQWPRETQYF. CDR3 DNA: TGTGCCAGCAGTGGACAGTGGCCTAGAGAGACCCAGTACTTC.

This clonotype showed up just a few times. This rearrangement joins TRBV7-3 to TRBJ2-5; the match to TRBD1 covers 10 bases. V lost 5 bases, J lost 6 bases, and 3 bases stayed unmatched. Germline V gene lookup returns CDR1 SGHTA and CDR2 FQGTGA. The CDR3 is 13 amino acids. The CDR3: CASSTDRGKTQYF. CDR3 nucleotides: TGTGCCAGCAGCACGGACAGGGGGAAGACCCAGTACTTC.

The chain links TRBV6-2 or TRBV6-3 to TRBJ2-1, with TRBD2 matching 7 bases. This CDR3 has 16 residues. Germline V gives CDR1 MNHEY, CDR2 SVGEGT. V lost 2 bases and J lost 4; bases outside the gene matches: 8. The CDR3 bases are TGTGCCAGCAGTTACCATGGACTAGTATTTTACAATGAGCAGTTCTTC. Encoded protein: CASSYHGLVFYNEQFF.

The chain combines TRBV5-1 with TRBJ1-4; possibly TRBD1 for D (5 bases). CDR3 size: 17 residues. The V gene's germline CDR1 is SGHRS and CDR2 YFSETQ. The germline V and J ends were trimmed by 1 base and 0 bases, with 13 bases remaining between them. The chain's CDR3 is CASSLWGDLSTNEKLFF. For the CDR3, the DNA is TGCGCCAGCAGCTTGTGGGGGGACCTCTCAACTAATGAAAAACTGTTTTTT.

This chain links TRBV7-2 with TRBJ2-3; 9 positions match TRBD2. The CDR3 extends over 16 amino acids. Germline lookup yields CDR1 SGHTA and CDR2 FQGNSA. The V gene end was trimmed by 1 base and the J gene end by 2 bases; junction bases not matched to a gene: 4. CDR3 protein: CASSLGAGGVTDTQYF. CDR3 bases: TGTGCCAGCAGCTTAGGCGCGGGAGGGGTCACAGATACGCAGTATTTT.

V usage is TRBV20-1 and J usage is TRBJ2-7; possible D gene TRBD1, 6 bases. V lost 4 bases and J 5 bases, leaving 12 bases between the germline ends. The CDR3 totals 12 residues. CDR1 and CDR2 (germline): DFQATT, SNEGSKA (reference sequence). The CDR3 sequence is CSANWDNNEQYF. Here the CDR3 DNA reads TGCAGTGCTAACTGGGACAACAACGAGCAGTACTTC.

Ten or more counts support this clonotype. The V call is TRBV7-8, the J call TRBJ1-2; D remains ambiguous. V was shortened by 5 bases and J by 8 bases, with 12 bases between the two germline ends. The CDR3 extends over 12 amino acids. In germline, CDR1 is SGHVS, CDR2 FQNEAQ. CDR3 DNA: TGTGCCAGCAGCCAAGTTCTAGGGGGCTACACCTTC. Protein product: CASSQVLGGYTF.

This clonotype was counted at least ten times. The rearrangement links TRBV5-1 to TRBJ2-5; D possibly corresponds to TRBD2 (6 bases). V lost 4 bases, J lost 0 bases, and 13 bases lay in between. Germline lookup yields CDR1 SGHRS and CDR2 YFSETQ. The CDR3 is made up of 15 amino acids. The CDR3 sequence is CASSGDLSDQETQYF. DNA of the CDR3: TGCGCCAGCAGCGGGGACTTATCCGACCAAGAGACCCAGTACTTC.

This clonotype has just one count. The rearrangement links TRBV23-1 to TRBJ2-7, with D perhaps given as TRBD1 or TRBD2 (6 bases each). TRBV23-1 is annotated as an ORF whose role is uncertain. Deletions cut 8 bases from V and 4 bases from J, with 21 bases between. The CDR3 extends over 15 amino acids. CDR3 sequence: CASPRGQAGVYEQYF. The CDR3 DNA reads TGCGCCAGCCCCCGGGGGCAGGCAGGGGTTTACGAGCAGTACTTC.

As concerns this clonotype: A much bigger clone sits one base away, suggesting this may be a read error. No conserved phenylalanine or tryptophan is present at the end of the CDR3, so a read error is the likely explanation. The chain carries TRBV12-3 or TRBV12-4 and TRBJ2-7, with 7 bases that match TRBD1. V lost 7 bases, J lost 4 bases, and 19 bases stayed unmatched. The CDR3 is made up of 17 amino acids. CDR3 amino acids: CASTPFISGGAEYEQYI. CDR3 nucleotide sequence: TGTGCCAGCACCCCATTCATATCAGGGGGAGCCGAATACGAGCAGTACATC.

The V call is TRBV12-3 or TRBV12-4, the J call TRBJ1-3, with D possibly matching TRBD1 (5 bases). The CDR3 sequence is 16 residues long. V dropped 6 bases and J dropped 0 bases, with 15 bases sitting between them. CDR3 residues: CASSPQDGFSGNTIYF. The DNA of the CDR3 is TGTGCCAGCAGCCCACAGGACGGCTTCTCTGGAAACACCATATATTTT.

In this sample, this clonotype turned up once. V and J are TRBV6-5 and TRBJ2-2; a possible D gene is TRBD2 (6 bases). In germline, CDR1 is MNHEY, CDR2 SVGAGI. The V gene lost 2 bases and the J gene lost 4 bases, with 11 bases spanning the gap. This CDR3 region has 15 residues. In DNA form, the CDR3 reads TGTGCCAGCAGTTACACGGGAGTGATCACCGGGGAGCTGTTTTTT. Its translation: CASSYTGVITGELFF.

V and J are TRBV7-6 and TRBJ2-7; D tentatively fits TRBD1 or TRBD2 (5 bases each). The ends were cut back, 5 bases at V and 5 bases at J, with 22 bases in the middle. This CDR3 region has 16 residues. From germline, CDR1 is SGHVS and CDR2 FNYEAQ. The CDR3 spells CASSQGRPQGTDEQYF. The CDR3 DNA reads as TGTGCCAGCAGCCAAGGGAGACCCCAGGGCACGGACGAGCAGTACTTC.

This clonotype has only a few counts. J is TRBJ2-5 and V is TRBV27; TRBD1 is a possible D gene (6 bases). The CDR3 contains 14 residues. Trimming left V 5 bases short and J 7 bases short, with 17 bases between. The germline V gene encodes CDR1 MNHEY and CDR2 SMNVEV (reference sequence). Here the CDR3 DNA reads TGTGCCAGCAGTGGCGACAGGATCCCCTGGACCCAGTACTTC. Protein product: CASSGDRIPWTQYF.

The rearrangement links TRBV7-2 to TRBJ2-1; D gene uncertain. Between the trimmed V and J ends, which lost 5 bases and 0 bases, there was a span of 11 bases. Per germline, CDR1 SGHTA and CDR2 FQGNSA. The CDR3 sequence is 15 residues long. In DNA form, the CDR3 reads TGTGCCAGCAGCCCGAGTAGGGTCTCCTACAATGAGCAGTTCTTC. It translates to CASSPSRVSYNEQFF.

This clonotype was seen a handful of times. The chain uses TRBV4-3 and TRBJ1-4; no definite D call. V lost 3 bases to trimming and J lost 7 bases, with 15 bases between them. The germline V gene has CDR1 LGHNA and CDR2 YSLEER. This CDR3 comprises 15 residues. The CDR3 here is CASSHSTLDGEKLFF. DNA of the CDR3: TGCGCCAGCAGCCATTCGACCCTGGATGGTGAAAAACTGTTTTTT.

The chain recombines TRBV5-1 with TRBJ2-6; maybe TRBD1 (6 bases). The length of the CDR3 is 15 residues. CDR1 SGHRS and CDR2 YFSETQ come from the germline V gene. The germline V and J ends were trimmed by 4 bases and 3 bases, with 11 bases remaining between them. CDR3 residues: CASSQQGGGANVLTF. CDR3 coding DNA: TGCGCCAGCAGCCAACAGGGCGGTGGGGCCAACGTCCTGACTTTC.

The chain employs TRBV6-1 and TRBJ2-1; TRBD2 aligns across 12 bases. Germline-derived CDR1 and CDR2 are MNHNS and SASEGT. The CDR3 is 15 residues long. V gave up 6 bases and J gave up 7 bases; unmatched junction bases: 7. This CDR3 reads CASSWLAGGRNEQFF. The CDR3 nucleotides read TGTGCCAGCAGCTGGCTAGCGGGAGGGAGAAATGAGCAGTTCTTC.

The chain uses TRBV5-1 and TRBJ2-2, with D perhaps matching TRBD1 or TRBD2 (5 bases each). CDR1 is SGHRS and CDR2 is YFSETQ in the germline V gene. V lost 3 bases, J lost 6 bases, and 12 bases lay in between. The CDR3 is 14 amino acids. The CDR3 DNA is TGCGCCAGCAGCTCGCGTGGGGGACCCGGGGAGCTGTTTTTT. Amino acids: CASSSRGGPGELFF. The variable domain in full, with the rest retrieved from reference TRBV5-1 and TRBJ2-2, is KAGVTQTPRYLIKTRGQQVTLSCSPISGHRSVSWYQQTPGQGLQFLFEYFSETQRNKGNFPGRFSGRQFSNSRSEMNVSTLELGDSALYLCASSSRGGPGELFFGEGSRLTVL.

In its sample, this clonotype was seen a few times. J is TRBJ2-1 and V is TRBV6-2 or TRBV6-3, with D possibly being TRBD1 (7 bases). The CDR3 runs to 13 residues. CDR1 is MNHEY, CDR2 SVGEGT, per germline. Between the trimmed V and J ends, which lost 8 bases and 3 bases, there was a span of 11 bases. The CDR3 protein is CASAGGYYNEQFF. The CDR3 DNA is TGTGCCAGCGCAGGGGGGTACTACAATGAGCAGTTCTTC.

This clonotype was found a few times. The CDR3 DNA is TGCAGCGTCAGCCCGCGACTAGCGGGAAGGAATGAGCAGTTCTTC. Its translation is CSVSPRLAGRNEQFF. The chain employs TRBV29-1 and TRBJ2-1, with 11 positions matching TRBD2. Germline loops: CDR1 SQVTM, CDR2 ANQGSEA. The CDR3 is 15 residues long. The junction had 11 bases not matched to a gene; V was cut back by 6 bases and J by 7 bases.

The chain joins TRBV5-1 to TRBJ1-2; D ambiguous. This CDR3 has 11 residues. CDR1 is SGHRS, CDR2 YFSETQ, per germline. The V and J ends lost 9 bases and 2 bases respectively, with 8 bases between them. CDR3 sequence reads: CATAGNYGYTF. The CDR3 DNA reads as TGCGCCACCGCGGGGAACTATGGCTACACCTTC. The whole variable domain, filled in from reference TRBV5-1 and TRBJ1-2, reads KAGVTQTPRYLIKTRGQQVTLSCSPISGHRSVSWYQQTPGQGLQFLFEYFSETQRNKGNFPGRFSGRQFSNSRSEMNVSTLELGDSALYLCATAGNYGYTFGSGTRLTVV.